Listed below are T cell receptor beta chains from one sample, sequenced in a study of T cell responses to AZD1222 COVID-19 vaccine. Profiling relied on immunoSEQ multiplex PCR, and the TCRdb table lists in-frame clones only, not all of them. The repertoire has some 140,000 clones, 75% to 85% of them found once; the top ten carry 6.5% to 8.5%. The sample consisted of peripheral blood, taken 28 days after the second dose of the MenACWY control vaccine. Receptor source: an adult who received the MenACWY meningococcal vaccine as a control. CDR3s include the opening cysteine and the closing phenylalanine or tryptophan. Each record gives: J gene, V gene, D gene, clone size, CDR3 DNA, CDR3 protein. A D gene is named only where the DNA matches it firmly. Rows give clone size only sometimes, using once, few, many, or a class for an expanded clone.

TRBJ1-5 | TRBV3-1/TRBV3-2 | TRBD1 | - | TGTGCCAGCAGCCAAGGGGCAGGGGGCCTACAGCCCCAGCATTTT | CASSQGAGGLQPQHF
TRBJ1-5 | TRBV2 | TRBD1 | - | TGTGCCAGCCAGGACAGGCGATATAGCAATCAGCCCCAGCATTTT | CASQDRRYSNQPQHF
TRBJ2-1 | TRBV7-9 | TRBD1 | - | TGTGCCAGCAGTTCCTACCGGGACAGATACAATGAGCAGTTCTTC | CASSSYRDRYNEQFF
TRBJ1-5 | TRBV12-3/TRBV12-4 | - | - | TGTGCCAGCAGTTTAGTGGGGGATCAGCCCCAGCATTTT | CASSLVGDQPQHF
TRBJ2-1 | TRBV5-5 | TRBD2 | - | TGTGCCAGCAGCCCGGGCCTCGGGATGGGGAGGGATGAGCAGTTCTTC | CASSPGLGMGRDEQFF
TRBJ1-1 | TRBV5-1 | - | few | TGCGCCAGCAGCTTGGTGAGGGGTATAGTTAGGACTGAAGCTTTCTTT | CASSLVRGIVRTEAFF
TRBJ2-3 | TRBV7-2 | TRBD2 | few | TGTGCCAGCAGCTTAAGACTAGCAGAAACAGATACGCAGTATTTT | CASSLRLAETDTQYF
TRBJ2-1 | TRBV15 | - | - | TGTGCCACCAGCGTCCAGGCATGGGGCAATGAGCAGTTCTTC | CATSVQAWGNEQFF
TRBJ2-1 | TRBV3-1/TRBV3-2 | - | - | TGTGCCAGCAGCCAACACCCCAGGTTCGATGAGCAGTTCTTC | CASSQHPRFDEQFF
TRBJ1-3 | TRBV11-3 | - | once | TGTGCCAGCAGCCCCAGGGGAACTGGAAACACCATATATTTT | CASSPRGTGNTIYF
TRBJ1-5 | TRBV5-1 | TRBD1 | - | TGCGCCAGCAGCCCACAGGGGGCGGCTCAGCCCCAGCATTTT | CASSPQGAAQPQHF
TRBJ1-2 | TRBV5-4 | - | - | TGTGCCAGCAGCTTGGCCGGTGGCAGGGATGGCTACACCTTC | CASSLAGGRDGYTF
TRBJ1-3 | TRBV9 | - | - | TGTGCCAGCAGCACCGGGACATTCTCTGGAAACACCATATATTTT | CASSTGTFSGNTIYF
TRBJ1-2 | TRBV13 | - | - | TGTGCCAGCAGCCCCGCCGGGGTAGGCGGCTACACCTTC | CASSPAGVGGYTF
TRBJ2-3 | TRBV27 | - | - | TGTGCCAGCAGCTGGGTGGGGGGGGGCATGGATACGCAGTATTTT | CASSWVGGGMDTQYF
TRBJ2-5 | TRBV6-1 | - | once | TGTGCCAGCAGAGGAGGCGGGGAGACCCAGTACTTC | CASRGGGETQYF
TRBJ2-3 | TRBV5-1 | - | - | TGCGCCAGCAGCTTCGCCTTCGGGGGTCCCACAGATACGCAGTATTTT | CASSFAFGGPTDTQYF
TRBJ1-2 | TRBV19 | TRBD1 | - | TGTGCCAGTAGTATAGATGACAGGGTTGGCTACACCTTC | CASSIDDRVGYTF
TRBJ1-2 | TRBV24-1 | TRBD1 | - | TGTGCCACCAGTGATTCGAGGACAGGAGGGTATGGCTACACCTTC | CATSDSRTGGYGYTF
TRBJ2-7 | TRBV5-1 | TRBD2 | - | TGCGCCAGCAGCTTGGCCGCTAGCGGGAGAATTGGATACGAGCAGTACTTC | CASSLAASGRIGYEQYF
TRBJ1-1 | TRBV10-3 | - | - | TGTGCCATCAGTGAGTTAGGGGCGACTGAAGCTTTCTTT | CAISELGATEAFF
TRBJ1-2 | TRBV5-4 | - | few | TGTGCCAGCAGCTTGGGGGCGTTGGGGGACTATGGCTACACCTTC | CASSLGALGDYGYTF
TRBJ1-6 | TRBV7-2 | - | few | TGTGCCAGCAGCTTACGACAACAAACACCCCTCCACTTT | CASSLRQQTPLHF
TRBJ1-6 | TRBV19 | - | - | TGTGCCAGTAGTATTAGACAGGACAATTCACCCCTCCACTTT | CASSIRQDNSPLHF
TRBJ2-1 | TRBV7-2 | TRBD1 | - | TGTGCCAGCAGCTTAGTAAGGACAGGGGGTAATGAGCAGTTCTTC | CASSLVRTGGNEQFF
TRBJ1-5 | TRBV28 | TRBD1 | - | TGTGCCAGCAAGACAGGGAGCCAGCCCCAGCATTTT | CASKTGSQPQHF
TRBJ2-1 | TRBV24-1 | TRBD2 | - | TGTGCCACCAGTGAGGCTAGCGGGGGCTCCTACAATGAGCAGTTCTTC | CATSEASGGSYNEQFF
TRBJ2-3 | TRBV29-1 | - | - | TGCAGCGTTGAGTCTAGGACTAGCACAGATACGCAGTATTTT | CSVESRTSTDTQYF
TRBJ1-2 | TRBV6-2/TRBV6-3 | - | - | TGTGCCAGCAGTTACAGCCGGGGAGACTATGGCTACACCTTC | CASSYSRGDYGYTF
TRBJ2-6 | TRBV5-4 | TRBD1 | - | TGTGCCAGCAGCTCCACAGGGGCTCGGGCCAACGTCCTGACTTTC | CASSSTGARANVLTF
TRBJ1-5 | TRBV15 | - | - | TGTGCCACCAGCGGAACCTTTATGTCCCCTCAGCCCCAGCATTTT | CATSGTFMSPQPQHF
TRBJ2-1 | TRBV7-2 | - | - | TGTGCCAGCAGCTTTGGGAGGCCGAATGAGCAGTTCTTC | CASSFGRPNEQFF
TRBJ1-2 | TRBV30 | - | - | TGTGCCTGGAGTTATAACTATGGCTACACCTTC | CAWSYNYGYTF
TRBJ1-6 | TRBV5-4 | - | - | TGTGCCAGCAGCTTGGATCCGGGACGGAGAAATTCACCCCTCCACTTT | CASSLDPGRRNSPLHF
TRBJ2-2 | TRBV28 | - | - | TGTGCCAGCAGTTCCTCCTCGGGCCCAGCGAACACCGGGGAGCTGTTTTTT | CASSSSSGPANTGELFF
TRBJ2-3 | TRBV5-1 | - | - | TGCGCCAGCAGCTATAACAGACCTAGCACAGATACGCAGTATTTT | CASSYNRPSTDTQYF
TRBJ2-1 | TRBV27 | - | few | TGTGCCAGCAGTTCCGGGACGGGCTACAATGAGCAGTTCTTC | CASSSGTGYNEQFF
TRBJ2-6 | TRBV13 | - | - | TGTGCCAGCAGCTTAGTCGGTTGGGGCAGTGAAAGCTCTGGGGCCAACGTCCTGACTTTC | CASSLVGWGSESSGANVLTF
TRBJ2-2 | TRBV5-1 | TRBD1 | - | TGCGCCAGCGGGACAGGGGACACCGGGGAGCTGTTTTTT | CASGTGDTGELFF
TRBJ2-2 | TRBV5-5 | - | - | TGTGCCAGCAGCTCGCCGACAGGCGGGGAGCTGTTTTTT | CASSSPTGGELFF
TRBJ1-2 | TRBV6-5 | TRBD1 | - | TGTGCCAGCAGGTCCGGGACAGCCCTCGTTCGTGGCTACACCTTC | CASRSGTALVRGYTF
TRBJ2-5 | TRBV5-1 | TRBD1 | - | TGCGCCAGCAGCCCCCGGGACAGACAAGAGACCCAGTACTTC | CASSPRDRQETQYF
TRBJ2-7 | TRBV11-2 | - | - | TGTGCCAGCAGCTTAGAGGGATCCGGGGCATACGAGCAGTACTTC | CASSLEGSGAYEQYF
TRBJ1-2 | TRBV28 | TRBD1 | - | TGTGCCAGCAGCTTACAGGGGGCGCGATACCCCTACACCTTC | CASSLQGARYPYTF
TRBJ1-1 | TRBV11-2 | - | - | TGTGCCAGCAGCCCGATTTTGGGGTATACTGAAGCTTTCTTT | CASSPILGYTEAFF
TRBJ2-5 | TRBV19 | TRBD1 | - | TGTGCCAGTAGCCAAACCCCGGCCCGGACAGGGCTGGGGACCCAGTACTTC | CASSQTPARTGLGTQYF
TRBJ2-1 | TRBV6-5 | TRBD2 | - | TGTGCCAGCAGGCCGGGACTAGCAGCCTACAATGAGCAGTTCTTC | CASRPGLAAYNEQFF
TRBJ1-2 | TRBV4-3 | - | - | TGCGCCAGCAGCCAAGATGCAGGACTCTATGGCTACACCTTC | CASSQDAGLYGYTF
TRBJ2-1 | TRBV18 | - | - | TGTGCCAGCTCACCACGGGGGATCGATGAGCAGTTCTTC | CASSPRGIDEQFF
TRBJ2-5 | TRBV5-1 | TRBD1 | - | TGCGCCAGCAGCTGGGGACAGGTCGGGGAGACCCAGTACTTC | CASSWGQVGETQYF